These T cell receptor beta chains were read from a single sample in a study of T cells in Graves' hyperthyroidism and ophthalmopathy. TCRdb re-called the multiplex PCR reads with MiXCR, one entry per CDR3 protein. The sample records around 500,000 distinct CDR3 sequences, 14% being singletons. Material: blood. These TCRs come from a woman younger than 30 with Graves' hyperthyroidism. Both conserved end residues are part of each CDR3. The order of the fields is V gene, D gene, J gene, clone size, CDR3 protein, CDR3 DNA. D genes are given only for firm matches. Clone size is shown for a subset of rows, as once, few, many or a class of expanded clone.

TRBV5-1,.,TRBJ1-6,.,CASSSGREWDSPLHF,TGCGCCAGCAGCTCGGGACGGGAATGGGATTCACCCCTCCACTTT
TRBV12-3/TRBV12-4,TRBD1,TRBJ1-1,many,CASSPRTGWDTEAFF,TGTGCCAGCAGTCCCCGGACAGGGTGGGACACTGAAGCTTTCTTT
TRBV2,.,TRBJ2-5,many,CASSLGKVNTQYF,TGTGCCAGCAGTCTTGGGAAAGTGAATACCCAGTACTTC
TRBV20-1,TRBD1,TRBJ1-4,few,CSAREGTGNEKLFF,TGCAGTGCTAGGGAGGGGACAGGGAACGAAAAACTGTTTTTT
TRBV2,.,TRBJ2-2,many,CASRKGFSETGELFF,TGTGCCAGCAGGAAGGGTTTTAGCGAGACCGGGGAGCTGTTTTTT
TRBV12-5,.,TRBJ2-5,many,CASGDIETQYF,TGTGCTAGTGGTGATATAGAGACCCAGTACTTC
TRBV19,TRBD1,TRBJ1-2,.,CASSITTGAPLYQYGYTF,TGTGCCAGTAGTATAACAACAGGGGCCCCCCTGTATCAGTATGGCTACACCTTC
TRBV11-2,.,TRBJ2-3,many,CASIRIDTQYF,TGTGCCAGCATTCGGATTGATACGCAGTATTTT
TRBV7-2,TRBD2,TRBJ2-1,few,CASSFSGIPLQFF,TGTGCCAGCAGCTTTAGCGGGATACCCCTGCAGTTCTTC
TRBV3-1,TRBD1,TRBJ2-1,many,CASSQGVDRGVEQFF,TGTGCCAGCAGCCAAGGAGTGGACAGGGGGGTTGAGCAGTTCTTC
TRBV24-1,.,TRBJ2-7,many,CATSGTSPREQYF,TGTGCCACCAGTGGAACCAGCCCGAGGGAGCAGTACTTC
TRBV18,.,TRBJ2-2,many,CASPGGENTGELFF,TGTGCCAGCCCAGGCGGAGAAAACACCGGGGAGCTGTTTTTT
TRBV29-1,.,TRBJ2-2,many,CSVGSGLDAGELFF,TGCAGCGTAGGAAGCGGGCTTGACGCCGGGGAGCTGTTTTTT
TRBV18,TRBD2,TRBJ2-1,few,CASSRMTSGLGNEQFF,TGTGCCAGCTCACGAATGACTAGCGGGTTAGGCAATGAGCAGTTCTTC
TRBV3-1,.,TRBJ1-3,.,CASSQAVIAGNTIYF,TGTGCCAGCAGCCAAGCGGTAATTGCTGGAAACACCATATATTTT
TRBV3-1,TRBD2,TRBJ2-1,many,CASSQGLAGGTYNEQFF,TGTGCCAGCAGCCAAGGGCTAGCGGGAGGCACCTACAATGAGCAGTTCTTC
TRBV2,TRBD1,TRBJ1-5,many,CASDRAQRRPQHF,TGTGCCAGCGACAGGGCGCAACGTCGGCCCCAGCATTTT
TRBV11-2,TRBD1,TRBJ2-1,many,CASSLVVLQGVNLDEQFF,TGTGCCAGCAGCTTAGTCGTTCTCCAGGGGGTCAATCTCGATGAGCAGTTCTTC
TRBV30,.,TRBJ2-1,many,CAWQLGSGSYNEQFF,TGTGCCTGGCAGCTAGGCAGCGGCTCCTACAATGAGCAGTTCTTC
TRBV30,.,TRBJ1-6,.,CAWRVSNYSPLHF,TGTGCCTGGAGGGTCTCGAACTATTCACCCCTCCACTTT
TRBV12-3/TRBV12-4,.,TRBJ2-1,many,CASSLARAGTSYNEQFF,TGTGCCAGCAGTTTAGCGCGTGCCGGGACCTCCTACAATGAGCAGTTCTTC
TRBV9,TRBD2,TRBJ2-5,few,CASSVASGRAFQETQYF,TGTGCCAGCAGCGTAGCTAGCGGGAGGGCCTTCCAAGAGACCCAGTACTTC
TRBV19,.,TRBJ1-1,.,CASSPLRGNTEAFF,TGTGCCAGTAGTCCTCTAAGGGGGAACACTGAAGCTTTCTTT
TRBV10-1,.,TRBJ1-2,many,CASSADGLYGYTF,TGCGCCAGCAGTGCGGACGGGCTCTATGGCTACACCTTC
TRBV12-3/TRBV12-4,.,TRBJ1-5,.,CASSLFRGGGQPQHF,TGTGCCAGCAGTTTATTCAGGGGAGGTGGTCAGCCCCAGCATTTT
TRBV12-3/TRBV12-4,TRBD2,TRBJ2-7,many,CASSFALFGAGTYEQYF,TGTGCCAGCAGTTTTGCCCTTTTTGGAGCGGGAACCTACGAGCAGTACTTC
TRBV12-3/TRBV12-4,.,TRBJ1-5,many,CASRSSGGRQPQHF,TGTGCCAGCAGATCCTCGGGGGGCCGACAGCCCCAGCATTTT
TRBV2,TRBD1,TRBJ2-2,many,CASSASDRPGLFF,TGTGCCAGCAGTGCGTCGGACAGGCCGGGGCTGTTTTTT
TRBV4-2,TRBD2,TRBJ2-3,few,CASSQGGLAGGVDADTQYF,TGTGCCAGCAGCCAAGGGGGACTAGCGGGAGGGGTTGACGCAGATACGCAGTATTTT
TRBV2,TRBD2,TRBJ2-1,.,CASPGGEDNEQFF,TGTGCCAGCCCGGGAGGGGAGGACAATGAGCAGTTCTTC
TRBV2,TRBD2,TRBJ2-3,few,CASRLRDYSSDTQYF,TGTGCCAGCAGACTTCGGGACTACAGTTCAGATACGCAGTATTTT
TRBV19,.,TRBJ1-2,.,CASSSMAGYGYTF,TGTGCCAGTAGTAGTATGGCAGGGTATGGCTACACCTTC
TRBV4-1,TRBD2,TRBJ2-3,many,CASSQVLAGGTDTQYF,TGCGCCAGCAGCCAAGTACTAGCGGGAGGAACAGATACGCAGTATTTT
TRBV20-1,TRBD2,TRBJ2-1,.,CSASPTSGRANEQFF,TGCAGTGCTAGCCCGACTAGCGGGAGGGCCAATGAGCAGTTCTTC
TRBV11-3,.,TRBJ1-1,few,CASSLWLMGDGNTEAFF,TGTGCCAGCAGCTTATGGCTGATGGGGGACGGCAACACTGAAGCTTTCTTT
TRBV12-3/TRBV12-4,.,TRBJ1-2,many,CASSPRGANYGYTF,TGTGCCAGCAGTCCCCGCGGGGCGAACTATGGCTACACCTTC
TRBV11-2,.,TRBJ1-4,many,CASSLVTGFGEKLFF,TGTGCCAGCAGCTTGGTGACGGGGTTCGGTGAAAAACTGTTTTTT
TRBV15,TRBD2,TRBJ2-5,.,CATGPGLAEETQYF,TGTGCCACCGGTCCTGGACTAGCGGAAGAGACCCAGTACTTC
TRBV4-1,TRBD2,TRBJ2-7,few,CASSQDPAGGYEQYF,TGCGCCAGCAGCCAAGATCCAGCGGGGGGCTACGAGCAGTACTTC
TRBV10-3,.,TRBJ1-5,many,CAVGTDAISNQPQHF,TGTGCCGTTGGAACCGACGCTATTAGCAATCAGCCCCAGCATTTT
TRBV5-6,TRBD1,TRBJ2-5,many,CASTLRGTQETQYF,TGTGCCAGCACCCTCAGGGGGACACAAGAGACCCAGTACTTC